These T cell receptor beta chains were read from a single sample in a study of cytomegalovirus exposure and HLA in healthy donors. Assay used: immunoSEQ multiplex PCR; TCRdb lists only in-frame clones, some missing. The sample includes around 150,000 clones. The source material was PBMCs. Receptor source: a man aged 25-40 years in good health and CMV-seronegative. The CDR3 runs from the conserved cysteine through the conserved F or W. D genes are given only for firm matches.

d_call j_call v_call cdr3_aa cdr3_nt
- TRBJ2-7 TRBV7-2 CASSFLQGSEQYF TGTGCCAGCAGCTTTCTTCAGGGATCCGAGCAGTACTTC
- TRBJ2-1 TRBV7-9 CASSSPPDTGIGSYNEQFF TGTGCCAGCAGCTCCCCCCCTGATACAGGGATTGGGTCCTACAATGAGCAGTTCTTC
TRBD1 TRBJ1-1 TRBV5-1 CASSLVTGEIAEAFF TGCGCCAGCAGCTTGGTGACAGGGGAGATAGCTGAAGCTTTCTTT
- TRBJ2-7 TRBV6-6 CASMQGGNYEQYF TGTGCCAGCATGCAGGGCGGGAACTACGAGCAGTACTTC
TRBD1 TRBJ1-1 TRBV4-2 CASSPTPGQANTEAFF TGTGCCAGCAGCCCGACGCCCGGACAGGCGAACACTGAAGCTTTCTTT
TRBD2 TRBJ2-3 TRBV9 CASSLSGSRADTQYF TGTGCCAGCAGCCTTAGCGGGAGTAGAGCAGATACGCAGTATTTT
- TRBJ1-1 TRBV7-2 CASSPYLNTEAFF TGTGCCAGCAGCCCTTATTTGAACACTGAAGCTTTCTTT
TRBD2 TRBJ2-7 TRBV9 CASSASGSLYEQYF TGTGCCAGCAGCGCTAGCGGGAGCCTCTACGAGCAGTACTTC
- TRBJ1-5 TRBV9 CASSLPQGPEQPQHF TGTGCCAGCAGCTTACCACAGGGACCGGAACAGCCCCAGCATTTT
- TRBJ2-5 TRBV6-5 CASSYNGVGQETQYF TGTGCCAGCAGTTACAATGGAGTTGGGCAAGAGACCCAGTACTTC
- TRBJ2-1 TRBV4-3 CASSQPSGGVNEQFF TGCGCCAGCAGCCAACCCTCAGGAGGGGTAAATGAGCAGTTCTTC
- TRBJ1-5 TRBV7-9 CASSNRDGNQPQHF TGTGCCAGCAGCAACAGGGACGGCAATCAGCCCCAGCATTTT
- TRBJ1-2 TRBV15 CATSRDVQGTSNYGYTF TGTGCCACCAGCAGAGATGTTCAGGGGACGAGTAACTATGGCTACACCTTC
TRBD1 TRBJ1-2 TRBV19 CASRRTGVERGYGYTF TGTGCCAGTAGACGGACAGGGGTGGAACGGGGCTATGGCTACACCTTC
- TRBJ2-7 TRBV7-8 CASSPQVGEQYF TGTGCCAGCAGCCCCCAGGTTGGCGAGCAGTACTTC
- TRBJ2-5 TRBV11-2 CASSSRWTPKEETQYF TGTGCCAGCAGTAGTAGGTGGACACCAAAGGAAGAGACCCAGTACTTC
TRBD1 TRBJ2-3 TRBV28 CASSRRQGADTQYF TGTGCCAGCAGCCGACGACAGGGGGCCGATACGCAGTATTTT
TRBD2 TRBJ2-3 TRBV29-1 CSAYPPSGRTDTQYF TGCAGCGCATATCCCCCTAGCGGGAGAACAGATACGCAGTATTTT
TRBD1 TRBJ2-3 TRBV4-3 CASSRQDRGPDTQYF TGCGCCAGCAGCCGTCAAGACAGGGGCCCAGATACGCAGTATTTT
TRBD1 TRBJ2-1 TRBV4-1 CASSQGPAQGVNEQFF TGCGCCAGCAGCCAAGGACCCGCCCAGGGGGTGAATGAGCAGTTCTTC
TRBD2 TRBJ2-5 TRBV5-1 CASSIGVSSGKETQYF TGCGCCAGCAGCATCGGGGTTTCTAGCGGGAAAGAGACCCAGTACTTC
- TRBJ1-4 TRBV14 CASSQAGLGKLFF TGTGCCAGCAGCCAAGCAGGCCTCGGAAAACTGTTTTTT
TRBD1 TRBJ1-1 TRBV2 CASSEETGRSVAFF TGTGCCAGCAGTGAAGAGACAGGGCGTTCGGTAGCTTTCTTT
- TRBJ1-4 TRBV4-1 CASSPPGNYGKLFF TGCGCCAGCAGCCCCCCGGGGAACTATGGAAAACTGTTTTTT
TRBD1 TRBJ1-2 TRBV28 CASNQQGAWNGYTF TGTGCCAGCAACCAACAGGGGGCGTGGAATGGCTACACCTTC
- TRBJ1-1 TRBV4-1 CASSQDRSLNTEVFF TGCGCCAGCAGCCAAGATCGGAGCCTGAACACTGAAGTTTTCTTT
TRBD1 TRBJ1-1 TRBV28 CASSLTGSDTEAFF TGTGCCAGCAGCCTGACAGGGAGCGACACTGAAGCTTTCTTT
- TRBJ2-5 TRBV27 CASRWRLGPETQYF TGTGCCAGCAGATGGCGGTTAGGTCCGGAGACCCAGTACTTC
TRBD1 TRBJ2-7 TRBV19 CASSFRDRGHEQYF TGTGCCAGTAGTTTCCGGGACAGGGGACACGAGCAGTACTTC
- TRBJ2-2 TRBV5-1 CASSFLTEGTGELFF TGCGCCAGCAGCTTTCTGACAGAAGGCACCGGGGAGCTGTTTTTT
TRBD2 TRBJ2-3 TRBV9 CASSTRSGTSRSTDTQYF TGTGCCAGCAGCACTCGGTCCGGGACTAGCAGAAGCACAGATACGCAGTATTTT
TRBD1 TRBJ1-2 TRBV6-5 CASTDQTGDYGYTF TGTGCCAGCACCGACCAGACAGGGGACTATGGCTACACCTTC
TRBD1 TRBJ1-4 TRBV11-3 CASSLQGDEKLFF TGTGCCAGCAGCTTACAGGGGGATGAAAAACTGTTTTTT
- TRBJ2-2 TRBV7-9 CASTVGAKNTGELFF TGTGCCAGCACGGTTGGAGCGAAGAACACCGGGGAGCTGTTTTTT
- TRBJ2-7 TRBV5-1 CASSLNNRGGYEQYF TGCGCCAGCAGCCTAAATAATCGAGGAGGCTACGAGCAGTACTTC
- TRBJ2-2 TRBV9 CASSPTGGRLNTGELFF TGTGCCAGCAGCCCGACTGGCGGGCGGCTGAACACCGGGGAGCTGTTTTTT
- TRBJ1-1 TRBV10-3 CAISEGQKKPFF TGTGCCATCAGTGAAGGACAGAAAAAGCCTTTCTTT
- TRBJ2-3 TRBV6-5 CASSYRGTHTDTQYF TGTGCCAGCAGTTATCGGGGAACCCACACAGATACGCAGTATTTT
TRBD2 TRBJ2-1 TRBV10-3 CAISVTSGDYNEQFF TGTGCCATCAGCGTGACTAGCGGGGACTACAATGAGCAGTTCTTC
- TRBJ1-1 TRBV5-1 CASSPTGGVSTEAFF TGCGCCAGCAGCCCGACCGGGGGAGTGAGCACTGAAGCTTTCTTT
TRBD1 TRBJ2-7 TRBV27 CASSLGTGYSYEQYF TGTGCCAGCAGTTTAGGGACAGGGTATAGCTACGAGCAGTACTTC
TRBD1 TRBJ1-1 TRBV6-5 CASSWDRGYDTEAFF TGTGCCAGCAGCTGGGACAGGGGTTATGACACTGAAGCTTTCTTT